The clone carrying this T cell receptor (beta chain) has a single count. The data originate from a study of blood T cell repertoires in COVID-19. As for the study in general: The United States, Italy and Spain were the sources of the acute and convalescent COVID-19 samples. PBMCs, B-cell-depleted T cells, or T cells were the source of the cDNA or gDNA that made up the material.

As processed by the authors: Estimated nucleated cell counts came from reference gene primer amplification. Data came from immunoSEQ multiplex PCR; TCRdb stores just in-frame clones and leaves some out. The V and J calls and clone size are taken from that table; D and trimming were inferred from the DNA. The sample has around 99,000 clones, about nine tenths seen once. The TCR originated in a human donor in a cohort sampled during active COVID-19. Sequencing was performed on peripheral blood.

CDR3 nucleotides: TGTGCCAGTAGCCCCTACCAGGCGGGGCCCGACACCGGGGAGCTGTTTTTT. This translates into CASSPYQAGPDTGELFF. The chain has TRBV19 and TRBJ2-2, with a weak D call TRBD2 (6 bases). V dropped 6 bases and J dropped 3 bases, with 20 bases sitting between them. CDR3 length: 17 amino acids. The germline V gene has CDR1 LNHDA and CDR2 SQIVND (reference sequence). The full variable domain, completed using reference TRBV19 and TRBJ2-2, is DGGITQSPKYLFRKEGQNVTLSCEQNLNHDAMYWYRQDPGQGLRLIYYSQIVNDFQKGDIAEGYSVSREKKESFPLTVTSAQKNPTAFYLCASSPYQAGPDTGELFFGEGSRLTVL.